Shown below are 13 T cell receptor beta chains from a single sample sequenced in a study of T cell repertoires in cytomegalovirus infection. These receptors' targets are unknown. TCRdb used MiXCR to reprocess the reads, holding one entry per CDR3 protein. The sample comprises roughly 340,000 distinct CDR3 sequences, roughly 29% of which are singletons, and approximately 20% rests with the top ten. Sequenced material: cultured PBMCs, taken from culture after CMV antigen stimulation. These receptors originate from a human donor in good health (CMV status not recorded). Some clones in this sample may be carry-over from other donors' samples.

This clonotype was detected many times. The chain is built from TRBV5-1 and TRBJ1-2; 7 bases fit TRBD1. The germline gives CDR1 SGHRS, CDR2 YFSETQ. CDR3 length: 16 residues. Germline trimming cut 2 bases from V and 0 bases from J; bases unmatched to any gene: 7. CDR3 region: CASSLSTGASNYGYTF. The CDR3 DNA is TGCGCCAGCAGCTTATCCACAGGGGCCTCTAACTATGGCTACACCTTC.

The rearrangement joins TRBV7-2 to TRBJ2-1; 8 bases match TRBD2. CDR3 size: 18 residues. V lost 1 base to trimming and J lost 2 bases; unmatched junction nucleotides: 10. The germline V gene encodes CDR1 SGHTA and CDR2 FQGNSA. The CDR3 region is CASSLEGPAGAAYNEQFF. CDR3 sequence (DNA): TGTGCCAGCAGCTTAGAAGGTCCAGCGGGAGCTGCCTACAATGAGCAGTTCTTC.

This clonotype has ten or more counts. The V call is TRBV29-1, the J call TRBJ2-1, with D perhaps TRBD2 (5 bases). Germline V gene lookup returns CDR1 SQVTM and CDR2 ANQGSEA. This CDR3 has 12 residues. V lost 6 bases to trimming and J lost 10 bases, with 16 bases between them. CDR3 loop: CSVQPGSREQFF. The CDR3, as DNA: TGCAGCGTCCAACCGGGGTCTAGAGAGCAGTTCTTC.

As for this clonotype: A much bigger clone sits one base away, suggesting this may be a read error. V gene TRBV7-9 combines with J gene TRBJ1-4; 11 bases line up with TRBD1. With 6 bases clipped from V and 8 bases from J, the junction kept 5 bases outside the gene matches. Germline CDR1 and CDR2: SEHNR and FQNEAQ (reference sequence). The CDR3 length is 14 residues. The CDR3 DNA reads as TGTGCCAGCAGACGGACAGGGGGCGCGGAAAAACTGTTTTTT. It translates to CASRRTGGAEKLFF.

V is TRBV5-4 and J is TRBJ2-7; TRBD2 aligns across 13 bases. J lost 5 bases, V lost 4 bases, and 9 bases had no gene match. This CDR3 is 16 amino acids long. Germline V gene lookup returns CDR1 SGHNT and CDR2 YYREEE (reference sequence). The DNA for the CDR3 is TGTGCCAGCAGCCCCGGGACTAGCGGGGTCCCCAACGAGCAGTACTTC. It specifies CASSPGTSGVPNEQYF.

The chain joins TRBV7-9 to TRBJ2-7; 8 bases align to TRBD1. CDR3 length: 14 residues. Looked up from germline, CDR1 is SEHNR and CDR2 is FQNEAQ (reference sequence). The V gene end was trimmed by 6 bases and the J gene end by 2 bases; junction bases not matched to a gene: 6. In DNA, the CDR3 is TGTGCCAGCAGTGAGGACAGGGTAACCTACGAGCAGTACTTC. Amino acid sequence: CASSEDRVTYEQYF.

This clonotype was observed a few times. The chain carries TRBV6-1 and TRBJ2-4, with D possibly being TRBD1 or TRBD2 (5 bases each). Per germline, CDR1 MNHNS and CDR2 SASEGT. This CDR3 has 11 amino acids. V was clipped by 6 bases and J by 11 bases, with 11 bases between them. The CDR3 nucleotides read TGTGCCAGCAGGGCAGGGACCCTTCAGTACTTC. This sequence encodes CASRAGTLQYF.

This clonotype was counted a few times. The CDR3 region has the DNA TGTGCCAGCAGATCCTCCTGGGGATCCCAGCCCCAGCATTTT. This gives the protein CASRSSWGSQPQHF. The chain carries TRBV6-5 and TRBJ1-5; D gene uncertain. The CDR3 is made up of 14 amino acids. Trimming removed 6 bases from V and 7 bases from J, with 16 bases in between. Germline V gene sequence: CDR1 MNHEY, CDR2 SVGAGI.

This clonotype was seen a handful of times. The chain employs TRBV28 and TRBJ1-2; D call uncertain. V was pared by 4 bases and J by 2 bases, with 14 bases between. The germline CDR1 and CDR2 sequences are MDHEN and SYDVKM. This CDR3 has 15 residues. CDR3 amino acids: CASSSTWTENYGYTF. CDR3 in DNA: TGTGCCAGCAGTTCTACATGGACGGAGAACTATGGCTACACCTTC.

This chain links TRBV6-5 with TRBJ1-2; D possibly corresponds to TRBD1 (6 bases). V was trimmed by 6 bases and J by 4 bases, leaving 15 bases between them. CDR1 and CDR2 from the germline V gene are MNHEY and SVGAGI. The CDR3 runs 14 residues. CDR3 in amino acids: CASRIQGEGYGYTF. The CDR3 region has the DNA TGTGCCAGCAGAATACAGGGTGAGGGCTATGGCTACACCTTC.

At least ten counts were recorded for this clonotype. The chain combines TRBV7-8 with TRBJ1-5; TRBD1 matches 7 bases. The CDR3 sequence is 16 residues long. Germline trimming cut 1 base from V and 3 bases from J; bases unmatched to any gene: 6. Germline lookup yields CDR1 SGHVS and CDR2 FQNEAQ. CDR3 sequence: CASSLGPDRDNQPQHF. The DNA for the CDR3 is TGTGCCAGCAGCTTAGGACCCGACAGGGACAATCAGCCCCAGCATTTT.

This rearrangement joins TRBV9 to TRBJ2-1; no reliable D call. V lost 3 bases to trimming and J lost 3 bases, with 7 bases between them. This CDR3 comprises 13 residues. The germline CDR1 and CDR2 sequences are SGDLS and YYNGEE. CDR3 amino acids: CASSADNYNEQFF. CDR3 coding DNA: TGTGCCAGCAGCGCAGACAACTACAATGAGCAGTTCTTC.

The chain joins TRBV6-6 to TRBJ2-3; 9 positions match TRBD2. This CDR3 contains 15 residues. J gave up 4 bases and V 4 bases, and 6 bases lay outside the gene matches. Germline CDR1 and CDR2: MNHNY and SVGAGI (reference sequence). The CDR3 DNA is TGTGCCAGCAGTTCACCAGCGGGAGGTGCAGATACGCAGTATTTT. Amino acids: CASSSPAGGADTQYF.